This note documents a single T cell receptor beta chain sequence. Its cognate antigen is unknown. V dropped 10 bases and J dropped 0; count of bases not matched to a gene: 9. The CDR3 loop spans 15 amino acids. Germline CDR1 reads MDHEN; CDR2 reads SYDVKM. MiXCR, applied by TCRdb to the reads, yields one record per CDR3 protein. The sample contains more than 35,000 distinct CDR3 sequences, roughly half of which appear only once. The data derive from a study of T cell repertoires in cytomegalovirus infection. Study details: Well-studied HLA-B-restricted CMV epitopes were used in the study alongside recently identified HLA-C-restricted ones. Public signatures in TCR beta pointed to CMV infection and matching HLA type.

Overall study findings and caveats: Ex vivo, HLA-C-restricted CMV-specific TCR beta clonotypes prevailed over the rest of the response. The cumulative frequency of public TCR beta families identified carriers of CMV plus the relevant HLA.

J is TRBJ2-5 and V is TRBV28; the match to TRBD2 covers 9 bases. The source of this sequence is a human donor in good health (CMV status not recorded). Some clones in this sample may be carry-over from other donors' samples. This specimen was CD8+ T cells from cultured PBMCs, taken from culture after CMV antigen stimulation. The CDR3: CATTLAGTHQETQYF. The CDR3 coding sequence is TGTGCCACCACCCTAGCGGGAACCCACCAAGAGACCCAGTACTTC.